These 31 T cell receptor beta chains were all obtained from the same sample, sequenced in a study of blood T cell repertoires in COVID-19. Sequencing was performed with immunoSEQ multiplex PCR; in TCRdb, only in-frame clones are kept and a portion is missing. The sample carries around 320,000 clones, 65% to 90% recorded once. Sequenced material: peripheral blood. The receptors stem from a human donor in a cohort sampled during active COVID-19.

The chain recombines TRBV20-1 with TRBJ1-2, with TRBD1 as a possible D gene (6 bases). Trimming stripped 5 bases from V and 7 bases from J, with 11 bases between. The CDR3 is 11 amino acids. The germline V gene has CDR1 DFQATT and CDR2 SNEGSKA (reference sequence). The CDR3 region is CSAYGTSGYTF. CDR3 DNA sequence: TGCAGTGCTTACGGGACATCTGGCTACACCTTC.

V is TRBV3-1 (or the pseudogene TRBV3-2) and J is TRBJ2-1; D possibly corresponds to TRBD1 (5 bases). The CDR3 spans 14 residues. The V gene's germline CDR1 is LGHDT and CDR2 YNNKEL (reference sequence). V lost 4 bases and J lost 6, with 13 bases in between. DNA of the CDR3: TGTGCCAGCAGCCCGCAGGGTGTAGGCAATGAGCAGTTCTTC. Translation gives CASSPQGVGNEQFF.

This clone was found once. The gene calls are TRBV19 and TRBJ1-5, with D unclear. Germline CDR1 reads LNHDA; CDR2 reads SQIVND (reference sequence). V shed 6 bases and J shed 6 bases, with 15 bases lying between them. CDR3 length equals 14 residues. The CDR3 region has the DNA TGTGCCAGTAGACGTGGAGAGGGTGGTCAGCCCCAGCATTTT. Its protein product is CASRRGEGGQPQHF. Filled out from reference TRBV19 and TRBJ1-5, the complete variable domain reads DGGITQSPKYLFRKEGQNVTLSCEQNLNHDAMYWYRQDPGQGLRLIYYSQIVNDFQKGDIAEGYSVSREKKESFPLTVTSAQKNPTAFYLCASRRGEGGQPQHFGDGTRLSIL.

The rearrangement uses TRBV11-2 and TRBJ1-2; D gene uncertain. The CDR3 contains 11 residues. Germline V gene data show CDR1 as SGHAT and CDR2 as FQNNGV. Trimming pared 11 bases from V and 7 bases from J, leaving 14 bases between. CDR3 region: CASSRGFGYTF. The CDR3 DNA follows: TGTGCCTCCTCCCGGGGATTTGGCTACACCTTC.

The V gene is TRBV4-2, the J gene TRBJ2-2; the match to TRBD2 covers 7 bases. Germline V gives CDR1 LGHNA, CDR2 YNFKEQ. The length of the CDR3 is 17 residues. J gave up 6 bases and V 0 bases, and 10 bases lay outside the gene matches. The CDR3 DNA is TGTGCCAGCAGCCAAGACTTCGTTGGGACTATACCCGGGGAGCTGTTTTTT. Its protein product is CASSQDFVGTIPGELFF.

CDR3 nucleotide sequence: TGCGCCAGCACCGGACAGTTGAACACTGAAGCTTTCTTT. Translated: CASTGQLNTEAFF. The chain joins TRBV10-1 to TRBJ1-1; possible D gene TRBD1, 6 bases. There are 13 residues in the CDR3. Trimming cost V 7 bases and J 0 bases, with 9 bases left between them. Germline values: CDR1 WNHNN, CDR2 SYGVQD (reference sequence).

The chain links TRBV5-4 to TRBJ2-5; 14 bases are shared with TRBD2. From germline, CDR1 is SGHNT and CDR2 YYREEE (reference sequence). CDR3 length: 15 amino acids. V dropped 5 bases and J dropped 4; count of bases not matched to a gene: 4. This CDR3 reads CASRGGTSGGETQYF. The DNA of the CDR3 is TGTGCCAGCAGGGGAGGGACTAGCGGGGGAGAGACCCAGTACTTC. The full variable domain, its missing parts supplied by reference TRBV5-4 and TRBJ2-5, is ETGVTQSPTHLIKTRGQQVTLRCSSQSGHNTVSWYQQALGQGPQFIFQYYREEENGRGNFPPRFSGLQFPNYSSELNVNALELDDSALYLCASRGGTSGGETQYFGPGTRLLVL.

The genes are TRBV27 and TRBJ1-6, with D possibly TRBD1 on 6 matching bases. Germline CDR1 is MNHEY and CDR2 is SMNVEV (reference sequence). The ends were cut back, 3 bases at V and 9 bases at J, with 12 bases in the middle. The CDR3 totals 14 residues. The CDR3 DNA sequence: TGTGCCAGCAGTTTCATACAGGGTGGTTCACCCCTCCACTTT. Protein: CASSFIQGGSPLHF.

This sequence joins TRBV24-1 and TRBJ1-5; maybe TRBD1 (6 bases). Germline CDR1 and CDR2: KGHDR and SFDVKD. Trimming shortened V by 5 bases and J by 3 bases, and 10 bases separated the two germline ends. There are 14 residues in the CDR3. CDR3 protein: CATSAQGTNQPQHF. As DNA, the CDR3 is TGTGCCACCAGTGCTCAGGGGACCAATCAGCCCCAGCATTTT.

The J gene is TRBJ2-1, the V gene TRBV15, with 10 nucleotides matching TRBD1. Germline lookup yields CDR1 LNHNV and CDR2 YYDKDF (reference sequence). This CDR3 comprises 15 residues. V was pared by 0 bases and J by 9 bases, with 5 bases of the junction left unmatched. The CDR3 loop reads CATSRETGGLGEQFF. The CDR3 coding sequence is TGTGCCACCAGCAGAGAGACAGGGGGCTTGGGTGAGCAGTTCTTC.

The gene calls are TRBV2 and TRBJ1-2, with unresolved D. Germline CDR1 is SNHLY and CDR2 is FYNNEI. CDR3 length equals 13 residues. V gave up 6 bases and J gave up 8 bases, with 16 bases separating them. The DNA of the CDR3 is TGTGCCAGCAGAAGAGTAGAGAATCAAGGCTACACCTTC. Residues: CASRRVENQGYTF.

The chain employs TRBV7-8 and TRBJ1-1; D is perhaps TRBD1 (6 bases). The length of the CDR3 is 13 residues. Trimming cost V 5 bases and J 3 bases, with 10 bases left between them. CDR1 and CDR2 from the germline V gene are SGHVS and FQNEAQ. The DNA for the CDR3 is TGTGCCAGCAGCCCCGGGGGGCACACTGAAGCTTTCTTT. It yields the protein CASSPGGHTEAFF.

The CDR3 here is CASSPSPGTYEQYF. In nucleotides, the CDR3 is TGTGCCAGCTCACCATCGCCGGGAACCTACGAGCAGTACTTC. The rearrangement links TRBV18 to TRBJ2-7; D may be TRBD2 (5 bases). Germline V lookup: CDR1 KGHSH, CDR2 LQKENI. The CDR3 is 14 residues long. With 2 bases removed from V and 2 bases from J, the gap between germline ends came to 10 bases.

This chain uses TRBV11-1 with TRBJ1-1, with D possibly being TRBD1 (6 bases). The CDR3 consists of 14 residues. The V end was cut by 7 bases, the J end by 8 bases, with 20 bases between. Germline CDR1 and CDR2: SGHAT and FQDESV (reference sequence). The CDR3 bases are TGTGCCAGCACATCAAAAGGGGGGGCTGCCGAAGCTTTCTTT. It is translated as CASTSKGGAAEAFF.

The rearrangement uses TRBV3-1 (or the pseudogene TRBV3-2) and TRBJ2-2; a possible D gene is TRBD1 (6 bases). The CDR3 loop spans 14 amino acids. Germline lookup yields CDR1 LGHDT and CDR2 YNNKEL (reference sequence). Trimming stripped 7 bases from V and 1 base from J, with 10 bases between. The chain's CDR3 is CASTYRENTGELFF. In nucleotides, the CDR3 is TGTGCCAGCACCTACAGGGAGAACACCGGGGAGCTGTTTTTT.

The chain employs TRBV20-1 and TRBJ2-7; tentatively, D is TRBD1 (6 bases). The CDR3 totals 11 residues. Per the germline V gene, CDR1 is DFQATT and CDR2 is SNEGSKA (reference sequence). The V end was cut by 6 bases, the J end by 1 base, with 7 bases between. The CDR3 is CSAGQSYEQYF. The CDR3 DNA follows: TGCAGTGCCGGACAGTCCTACGAGCAGTACTTC.

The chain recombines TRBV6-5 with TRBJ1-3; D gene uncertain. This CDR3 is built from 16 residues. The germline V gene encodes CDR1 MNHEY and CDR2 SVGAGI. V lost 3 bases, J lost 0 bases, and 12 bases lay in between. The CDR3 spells CASSYDTSSSGNTIYF. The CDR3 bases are TGTGCCAGCAGTTATGACACCTCCAGCTCTGGAAACACCATATATTTT.

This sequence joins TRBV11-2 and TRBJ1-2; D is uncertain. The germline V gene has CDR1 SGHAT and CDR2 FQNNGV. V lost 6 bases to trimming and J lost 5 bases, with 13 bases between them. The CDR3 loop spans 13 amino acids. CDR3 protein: CASSPGRTYGYTF. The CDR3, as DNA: TGTGCCAGCAGTCCGGGCAGGACTTATGGCTACACCTTC. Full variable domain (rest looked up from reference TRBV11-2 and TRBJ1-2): EAGVAQSPRYKIIEKRQSVAFWCNPISGHATLYWYQQILGQGPKLLIQFQNNGVVDDSQLPKDRFSAERLKGVDSTLKIQPAKLEDSAVYLCASSPGRTYGYTFGSGTRLTVV.

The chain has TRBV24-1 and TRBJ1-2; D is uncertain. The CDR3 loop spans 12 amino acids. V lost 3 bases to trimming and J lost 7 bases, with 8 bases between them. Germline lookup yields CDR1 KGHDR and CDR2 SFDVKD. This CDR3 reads CATSDNRSGYTF. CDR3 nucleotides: TGTGCCACCAGTGATAATCGGAGTGGCTACACCTTC.

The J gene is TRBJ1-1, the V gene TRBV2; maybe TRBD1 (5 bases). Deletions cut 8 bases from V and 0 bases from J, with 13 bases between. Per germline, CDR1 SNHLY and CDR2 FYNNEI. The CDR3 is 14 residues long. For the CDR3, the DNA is TGTGCCAGCCTGACAGAATTCATGAACACTGAAGCTTTCTTT. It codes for CASLTEFMNTEAFF.

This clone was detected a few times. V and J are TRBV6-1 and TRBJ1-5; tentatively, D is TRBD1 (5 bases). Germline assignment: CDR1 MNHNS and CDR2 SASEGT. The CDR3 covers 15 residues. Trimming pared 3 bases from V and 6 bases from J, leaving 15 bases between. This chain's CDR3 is CASSEGDGGSQPQHF. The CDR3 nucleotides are TGTGCCAGCAGTGAGGGGGACGGCGGGAGTCAGCCCCAGCATTTT.

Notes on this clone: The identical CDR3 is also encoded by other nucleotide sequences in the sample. CDR3 bases: TGCGCCAGCAGCTTGGACAGGAACACTGAAGCTTTCTTT. This codes for CASSLDRNTEAFF. The rearrangement uses TRBV5-1 and TRBJ1-1, with no clear D. V lost 0 bases to trimming and J lost 1 base, with 4 bases between them. The CDR3 extends over 13 amino acids. Germline V lookup: CDR1 SGHRS, CDR2 YFSETQ. The full variable domain, rest sourced from reference TRBV5-1 and TRBJ1-1, is KAGVTQTPRYLIKTRGQQVTLSCSPISGHRSVSWYQQTPGQGLQFLFEYFSETQRNKGNFPGRFSGRQFSNSRSEMNVSTLELGDSALYLCASSLDRNTEAFFGQGTRLTVV.

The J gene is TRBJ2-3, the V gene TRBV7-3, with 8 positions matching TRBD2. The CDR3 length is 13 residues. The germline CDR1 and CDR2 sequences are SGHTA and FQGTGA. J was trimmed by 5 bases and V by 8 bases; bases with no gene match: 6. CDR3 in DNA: TGTGCCAGCGCCCCGGGACTAGGAGATACGCAGTATTTT. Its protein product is CASAPGLGDTQYF.

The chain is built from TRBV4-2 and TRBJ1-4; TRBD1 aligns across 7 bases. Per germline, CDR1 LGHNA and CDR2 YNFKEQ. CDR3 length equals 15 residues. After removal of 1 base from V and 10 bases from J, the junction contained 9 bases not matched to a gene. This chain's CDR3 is CASSQVDRDRGKLFF. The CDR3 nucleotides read TGTGCCAGCAGCCAAGTCGACAGGGATCGCGGAAAACTGTTTTTT.

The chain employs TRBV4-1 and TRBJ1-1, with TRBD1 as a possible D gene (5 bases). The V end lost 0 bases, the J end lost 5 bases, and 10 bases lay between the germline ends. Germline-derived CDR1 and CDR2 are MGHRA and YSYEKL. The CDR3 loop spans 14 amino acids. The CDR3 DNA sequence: TGCGCCAGCAGCCAAGAGACAGTAAGGACTGAAGCTTTCTTT. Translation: CASSQETVRTEAFF.

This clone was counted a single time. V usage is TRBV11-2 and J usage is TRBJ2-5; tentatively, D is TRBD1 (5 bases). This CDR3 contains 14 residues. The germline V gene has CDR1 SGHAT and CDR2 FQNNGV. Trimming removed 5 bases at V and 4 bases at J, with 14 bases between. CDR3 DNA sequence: TGTGCCAGCAGCCCTCAGGGTATGGGAGAGACCCAGTACTTC. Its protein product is CASSPQGMGETQYF.

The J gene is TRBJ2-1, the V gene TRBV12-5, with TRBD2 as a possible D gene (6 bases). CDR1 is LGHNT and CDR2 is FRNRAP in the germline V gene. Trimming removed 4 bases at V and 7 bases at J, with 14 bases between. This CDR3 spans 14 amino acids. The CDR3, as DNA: TGTGCTAGTGGTTGGGTCCCTGCGGGGAATGAGCAGTTCTTC. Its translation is CASGWVPAGNEQFF.

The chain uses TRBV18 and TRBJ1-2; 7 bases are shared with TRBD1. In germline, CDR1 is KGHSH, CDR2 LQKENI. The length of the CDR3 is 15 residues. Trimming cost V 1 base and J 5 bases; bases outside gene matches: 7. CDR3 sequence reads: CASSPLKGASYGYTF. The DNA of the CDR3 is TGTGCCAGCTCACCACTCAAGGGGGCAAGTTATGGCTACACCTTC. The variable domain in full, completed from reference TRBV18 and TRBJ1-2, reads NAGVMQNPRHLVRRRGQEARLRCSPMKGHSHVYWYRQLPEEGLKFMVYLQKENIIDESGMPKERFSAEFPKEGPSILRIQQVVRGDSAAYFCASSPLKGASYGYTFGSGTRLTVV.

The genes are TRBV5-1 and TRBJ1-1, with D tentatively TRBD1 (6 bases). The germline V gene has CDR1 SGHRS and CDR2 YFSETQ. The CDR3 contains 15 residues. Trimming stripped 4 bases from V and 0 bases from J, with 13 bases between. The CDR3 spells CASSTQGIMNTEAFF. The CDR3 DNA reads TGCGCCAGCAGCACACAGGGAATCATGAACACTGAAGCTTTCTTT.

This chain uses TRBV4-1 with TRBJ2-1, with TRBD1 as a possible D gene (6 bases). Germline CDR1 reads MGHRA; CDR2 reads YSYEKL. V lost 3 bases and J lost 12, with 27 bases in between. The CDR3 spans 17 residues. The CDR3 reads CASSHGVVKTGHRMQFF. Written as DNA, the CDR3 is TGCGCCAGCAGCCATGGCGTAGTGAAGACAGGCCACAGGATGCAGTTCTTC.

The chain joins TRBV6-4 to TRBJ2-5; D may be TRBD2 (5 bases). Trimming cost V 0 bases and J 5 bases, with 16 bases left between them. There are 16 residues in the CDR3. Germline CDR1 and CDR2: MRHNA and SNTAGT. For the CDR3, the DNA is TGTGCCAGCAGTGACTCGCTTAGGGAGAGGTGGGAGACCCAGTACTTC. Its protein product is CASSDSLRERWETQYF.